Shown below are 18 T cell receptor beta chains from a single sample sequenced in a study of blood T cell repertoires in COVID-19. Here immunoSEQ multiplex PCR was the method, and the copy in TCRdb shows in-frame clones only, minus some. The sample includes about 110,000 clones, more than 65% of them seen just once. Sequencing was carried out using peripheral blood. The source of these receptors is a woman of 80 years or more with active or convalescent COVID-19.

The rearrangement uses TRBV6-6 and TRBJ1-6; 9 nucleotides match TRBD1. The CDR3 is 15 amino acids. Per germline, CDR1 MNHNY and CDR2 SVGAGI (reference sequence). J gave up 8 bases and V 2 bases, and 4 bases lay outside the gene matches. The chain's CDR3 is CASSYLWTGDSPLHF. CDR3 nucleotides: TGTGCCAGCAGTTACCTTTGGACAGGGGATTCACCCCTCCACTTT.

This clone was counted only a few times. The rearrangement uses TRBV18 and TRBJ2-4; 8 positions match TRBD2. The CDR3 runs to 17 residues. V lost 2 bases and J lost 0; bases outside the gene matches: 6. Per the germline V gene, CDR1 is KGHSH and CDR2 is LQKENI. The CDR3 is CASSPNSLAGAKNIQYF. The CDR3 coding sequence is TGTGCCAGCTCACCAAATTCCCTAGCGGGAGCCAAAAACATTCAGTACTTC.

The rearrangement uses TRBV15 and TRBJ2-1, with 7 bases aligning to TRBD1. V was clipped by 1 base and J by 13 bases; unmatched bases: 19. The CDR3 is made up of 17 amino acids. Germline V lookup: CDR1 LNHNV, CDR2 YYDKDF (reference sequence). The CDR3 DNA reads as TGTGCCACCAGCAGAGGAAAGGTAGTAACAGGGGTGGCAAGTCAGTTCTTC. It yields the protein CATSRGKVVTGVASQFF.

In regard to this clone: Different DNA sequences within this sample yield the same CDR3. This chain connects TRBV9 to TRBJ1-5; TRBD1 is a possible D gene (5 bases). There are 15 residues in the CDR3. Trimming shortened V by 2 bases and J by 1 base, and 10 bases separated the two germline ends. The germline V gene has CDR1 SGDLS and CDR2 YYNGEE. Here the CDR3 DNA reads TGTGCCAGCAGCGTGACGGGGGACAGCAATCAGCCCCAGCATTTT. Its translation is CASSVTGDSNQPQHF.

The chain recombines TRBV7-2 with TRBJ2-7, with 11 nucleotides matching TRBD2. Unmatched junction bases numbered 12, after V lost 5 bases and J lost 12 bases. The CDR3 runs 14 residues. CDR1 is SGHTA, CDR2 FQGNSA, per germline. CDR3 DNA sequence: TGTGCCAGCAGCGGGTCTAGCGGGAGGCCCCGTCGGTACTTC. Protein product: CASSGSSGRPRRYF.

This chain joins TRBV5-1 and TRBJ1-5; a weak D match, TRBD1 (6 bases). Trimming cost V 2 bases and J 5 bases, with 11 bases left between them. CDR3 length: 14 amino acids. Germline-derived CDR1 and CDR2 are SGHRS and YFSETQ. The CDR3 DNA follows: TGCGCCAGCAGCTTAACCCCAGGGGATCAGCCCCAGCATTTT. It yields the protein CASSLTPGDQPQHF.

V is TRBV18 and J is TRBJ1-1; TRBD1 is a possible D gene (6 bases). From germline, CDR1 is KGHSH and CDR2 LQKENI. The CDR3 runs 15 residues. Trimming pared 5 bases from V and 4 bases from J, leaving 17 bases between. The CDR3 here is CASSTGKGERTEAFF. The CDR3 nucleotides read TGTGCCAGCTCAACGGGAAAGGGGGAGCGCACTGAAGCTTTCTTT.

The chain employs TRBV11-2 and TRBJ1-1, with 10 bases aligning to TRBD1. Trimming removed 5 bases from V and 10 bases from J; junction bases left unmatched: 7. Looked up from germline, CDR1 is SGHAT and CDR2 is FQNNGV. The CDR3 has 13 amino acids. As DNA, the CDR3 is TGTGCCAGCAGCCTAACGGGACAGGGGCTAGCTTTCTTT. It translates to CASSLTGQGLAFF.

The chain couples TRBV7-2 to TRBJ2-7; perhaps TRBD1 as D (5 bases). The CDR3 covers 14 residues. Trimming stripped 3 bases from V and 4 bases from J, with 13 bases between. Germline-derived CDR1 and CDR2 are SGHTA and FQGNSA. CDR3 sequence reads: CASSLSRVRYEQYF. As DNA, the CDR3 is TGTGCCAGCAGCTTGTCCAGGGTCCGTTACGAGCAGTACTTC.

V is TRBV11-3 and J is TRBJ2-5; D might be TRBD1 (6 bases). Per the germline V gene, CDR1 is SGHNT and CDR2 is YENEEA. The CDR3 has 15 residues. The ends were cut back, 4 bases at V and 7 bases at J, with 19 bases in the middle. CDR3 region: CASSSMAQGSGTQYF. The CDR3 nucleotides read TGTGCCAGCAGCTCCATGGCCCAGGGGTCGGGGACCCAGTACTTC. The whole variable domain, filled in from reference TRBV11-3 and TRBJ2-5, reads EAGVVQSPRYKIIEKKQPVAFWCNPISGHNTLYWYLQNLGQGPELLIRYENEEAVDDSQLPKDRFSAERLKGVDSTLKIQPAELGDSAVYLCASSSMAQGSGTQYFGPGTRLLVL.

This clone was observed once. This same CDR3 is encoded by further DNA sequences in the sample. The gene calls are TRBV7-9 and TRBJ2-3, with a weak D call TRBD2 (5 bases). CDR3 length equals 15 residues. V lost 1 base and J lost 0, with 8 bases in between. Germline V gene data show CDR1 as SEHNR and CDR2 as FQNEAQ (reference sequence). As DNA, the CDR3 is TGTGCCAGCAGCTTAGGCCTAGCTAGCACAGATACGCAGTATTTT. Translating it yields CASSLGLASTDTQYF.

V and J are TRBV5-1 and TRBJ2-7; TRBD1 matches 9 bases. The CDR3 is 13 amino acids. The trim removed 6 bases at V and 7 bases at J, leaving 8 bases unmatched. CDR1 is SGHRS and CDR2 is YFSETQ in the germline V gene. Written as DNA, the CDR3 is TGCGCCAGCACCGACCTGACAGGGGGGGAGCAGTACTTC. The encoded protein is CASTDLTGGEQYF.

The CDR3 loop is CASSRLSAGYSYNSPLHF. DNA of the CDR3: TGTGCCAGCAGCCGTTTGTCGGCAGGATACTCCTATAATTCACCCCTCCACTTT. This chain links TRBV28 with TRBJ1-6; D is uncertain. The CDR3 has 18 amino acids. V lost 6 bases, J lost 0 bases, and 18 bases lay in between. The germline V gene encodes CDR1 MDHEN and CDR2 SYDVKM.

The gene calls are TRBV18 and TRBJ2-1; TRBD2 agrees at 9 bases. The CDR3 spans 15 residues. The germline V gene has CDR1 KGHSH and CDR2 LQKENI. Germline trimming cut 0 bases from V and 13 bases from J; bases unmatched to any gene: 10. CDR3 DNA sequence: TGTGCCAGCTCACCACCGACTAGCGGTCTCAAGGTCCAGTTCTTC. It codes for CASSPPTSGLKVQFF. Using reference TRBV18 and TRBJ2-1 for the parts outside the CDR3, the full variable domain is NAGVMQNPRHLVRRRGQEARLRCSPMKGHSHVYWYRQLPEEGLKFMVYLQKENIIDESGMPKERFSAEFPKEGPSILRIQQVVRGDSAAYFCASSPPTSGLKVQFFGPGTRLTVL.

This sequence joins TRBV7-9 and TRBJ2-3; 15 positions match TRBD2. Losses at the gene ends were 5 bases for V and 4 bases for J; bases not matched to a gene: 4. Germline V gives CDR1 SEHNR, CDR2 FQNEAQ (reference sequence). CDR3 size: 16 residues. Here the CDR3 DNA reads TGTGCCAGCAGCACCGGGACTAGCGGGAGGTCAGATACGCAGTATTTT. This encodes CASSTGTSGRSDTQYF. Supplemented by reference TRBV7-9 and TRBJ2-3, the full variable domain reads DTGVSQNPRHKITKRGQNVTFRCDPISEHNRLYWYRQTLGQGPEFLTYFQNEAQLEKSRLLSDRFSAERPKGSFSTLEIQRTEQGDSAMYLCASSTGTSGRSDTQYFGPGTRLTVL.

The V gene is TRBV7-3, the J gene TRBJ2-1; 11 positions match TRBD2. The junction had 8 bases not matched to a gene; V was cut back by 4 bases and J by 6 bases. The V gene's germline CDR1 is SGHTA and CDR2 FQGTGA. The CDR3 extends over 16 amino acids. CDR3 sequence (DNA): TGTGCCAGCAGCTCGACCTTAGCGGGAGGGCCCAATGAGCAGTTCTTC. It yields the protein CASSSTLAGGPNEQFF.

The rearrangement uses TRBV10-3 and TRBJ1-3; no reliable D call. Germline V gene lookup returns CDR1 ENHRY and CDR2 SYGVKD. The germline V and J ends were trimmed by 8 bases and 0 bases, with 14 bases remaining between them. The length of the CDR3 is 15 residues. The CDR3 loop is CAISAAGFSGNTIYF. Written as DNA, the CDR3 is TGTGCCATCTCAGCCGCGGGGTTCTCTGGAAACACCATATATTTT.

The table lists this clone with a few counts. The V and J genes are TRBV4-2 and TRBJ1-1; D unclear. The CDR3 spans 15 residues. Germline V gene sequence: CDR1 LGHNA, CDR2 YNFKEQ. The ends were cut back, 1 base at V and 0 bases at J, with 9 bases in the middle. CDR3: CASSQVGVMNTEAFF. CDR3 bases: TGTGCCAGCAGCCAAGTGGGCGTTATGAACACTGAAGCTTTCTTT.